This T cell receptor beta chain was recovered during a study of regulatory T cells in long-lasting Graves disease. Findings and caveats of the study: Among persistent patients, a larger number of public clonotypes were shared (about 2,800) than among newly diagnosed patients (roughly 1,000).

Germline V lookup: CDR1 LNHNV, CDR2 YYDKDF (reference sequence). Trimming pared 5 bases from V and 5 bases from J, leaving 12 bases between. CDR3 size: 13 residues. Through Arm-PCR of CDR3 regions and iRepertoire HTBI primers, TCR beta libraries were built. One entry per CDR3 protein results from TCRdb running MiXCR on the multiplex PCR reads. The data hold 580,000 or so distinct CDR3 sequences, with roughly 15% observed a single time. This clonotype has a count of ten or more. What it binds is unknown. The time point is: newly diagnosed GD, antithyroid drugs for less than 3 months. PBMC-derived RNA was used for the TCR library. These same data were also listed under a study on T cells in Graves' hyperthyroidism and ophthalmopathy. That work states: The TCR CDR3 was amplified in a first-round RT-PCR using the HTBI primer set. Ophthalmopathy onset followed model prediction by a median roughly six months.

This chain joins TRBV15 and TRBJ1-1, with D perhaps TRBD1 (6 bases). The specimen comprised peripheral blood mononuclear cells (PBMCs), sampled at new diagnosis, from a patient treated with antithyroid drugs. The sequence was collected from a man younger than 30 with Graves disease. The CDR3 sequence: CATSGRDNTEAFF. For the CDR3, the DNA is TGTGCCACCAGCGGACGGGACAATACTGAAGCTTTCTTT.